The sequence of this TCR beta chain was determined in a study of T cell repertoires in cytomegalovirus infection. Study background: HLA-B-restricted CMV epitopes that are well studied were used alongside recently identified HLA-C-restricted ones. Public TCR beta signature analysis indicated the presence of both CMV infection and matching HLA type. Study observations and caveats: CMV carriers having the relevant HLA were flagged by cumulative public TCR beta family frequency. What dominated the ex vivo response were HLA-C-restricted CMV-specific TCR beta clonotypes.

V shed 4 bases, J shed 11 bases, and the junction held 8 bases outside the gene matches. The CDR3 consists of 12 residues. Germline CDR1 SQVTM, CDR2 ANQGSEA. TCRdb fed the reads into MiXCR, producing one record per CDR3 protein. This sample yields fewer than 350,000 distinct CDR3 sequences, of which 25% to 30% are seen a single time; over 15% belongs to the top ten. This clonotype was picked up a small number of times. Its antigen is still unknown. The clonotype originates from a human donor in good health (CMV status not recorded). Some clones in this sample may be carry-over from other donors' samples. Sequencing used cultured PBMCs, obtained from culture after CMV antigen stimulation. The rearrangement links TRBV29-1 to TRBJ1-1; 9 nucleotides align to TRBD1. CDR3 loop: CSVGDRGLEAFF. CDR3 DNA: TGCAGCGTTGGAGACAGGGGGTTGGAGGCTTTCTTT. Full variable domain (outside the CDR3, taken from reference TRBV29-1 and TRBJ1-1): SAVISQKPSRDICQRGTSLTIQCQVDSQVTMMFWYRQQPGQSLTLIATANQGSEATYESGFVIDKFPISRPNLTFSTLTVSNMSPEDSSIYLCSVGDRGLEAFFGQGTRLTVV.